Listed below are T cell receptor beta chains from one sample, sequenced in a study of cytomegalovirus exposure and HLA in healthy donors. Sequencing was performed with immunoSEQ multiplex PCR; in TCRdb, only in-frame clones are kept and a portion is missing. The sample totals over 65,000 clones; its top ten clones hold approximately 4.2%. Material for sequencing was PBMCs. The receptor source for this set is a man aged 25 to 40 in good health and CMV-seronegative. Both conserved end residues are part of each CDR3. The D gene is left open where the match is weak.

V: TRBV7-3
J: TRBJ2-5
D: NA
CDR3: CASSLWGRETQYF
DNA: TGTGCCAGCAGCTTATGGGGGCGAGAGACCCAGTACTTC

V: TRBV6-1
J: TRBJ1-2
D: NA
CDR3: CASRARGSGYGYTF
DNA: TGTGCCAGCAGGGCCCGGGGGAGTGGCTATGGCTACACCTTC

V: TRBV9
J: TRBJ2-5
D: NA
CDR3: CASSVESLRETQYF
DNA: TGTGCCAGCAGCGTAGAAAGTCTAAGAGAGACCCAGTACTTC

V: TRBV6-1
J: TRBJ1-4
D: TRBD1
CDR3: CASTTGPTNEKLFF
DNA: TGTGCCAGCACGACAGGGCCCACTAATGAAAAACTGTTTTTT

V: TRBV6-5
J: TRBJ2-3
D: NA
CDR3: CASSYRTVTDTQYF
DNA: TGTGCCAGCAGTTATCGGACTGTCACAGATACGCAGTATTTT

V: TRBV15
J: TRBJ2-5
D: TRBD1
CDR3: CATSQSTWAGGRGETQYF
DNA: TGTGCCACCAGCCAGAGCACCTGGGCAGGGGGCCGTGGCGAGACCCAGTACTTC

V: TRBV6-1
J: TRBJ2-1
D: TRBD2
CDR3: CASSELAGDYNEQFF
DNA: TGTGCCAGCAGTGAGTTAGCGGGCGACTACAATGAGCAGTTCTTC

V: TRBV27
J: TRBJ1-1
D: TRBD1
CDR3: CASSWTGTTFF
DNA: TGTGCCAGCAGTTGGACAGGGACAACTTTCTTT

V: TRBV30
J: TRBJ2-7
D: TRBD2
CDR3: CAWSVGRATHEQYF
DNA: TGTGCCTGGAGTGTCGGGAGGGCCACCCACGAGCAGTACTTC

V: TRBV5-1
J: TRBJ2-2
D: TRBD2
CDR3: CASSAPTSGGNTGELFF
DNA: TGCGCCAGCAGCGCACCTACTAGCGGGGGGAACACCGGGGAGCTGTTTTTT

V: TRBV9
J: TRBJ2-1
D: NA
CDR3: CASSVDGGEQFF
DNA: TGTGCCAGCAGCGTAGATGGGGGGGAGCAGTTCTTC

V: TRBV14
J: TRBJ2-7
D: NA
CDR3: CASSSAGASEQYF
DNA: TGTGCCAGCAGCTCCGCGGGGGCAAGCGAGCAGTACTTC

V: TRBV19
J: TRBJ1-2
D: NA
CDR3: CASSINQNYGYTF
DNA: TGTGCCAGTAGTATTAACCAGAACTATGGCTACACCTTC

V: TRBV7-2
J: TRBJ2-3
D: NA
CDR3: CASSTRLGGDTQYF
DNA: TGTGCCAGCAGCACGAGGCTAGGGGGTGATACGCAGTATTTT

V: TRBV6-5
J: TRBJ1-6
D: TRBD1
CDR3: CASSQDRERSPLHF
DNA: TGTGCCAGCAGTCAAGACAGGGAGCGTTCACCCCTCCACTTT

V: TRBV20-1
J: TRBJ2-7
D: TRBD2
CDR3: CSARGRGEQYF
DNA: TGCAGTGCTCGGGGGAGGGGCGAGCAGTACTTC

V: TRBV20-1
J: TRBJ2-7
D: NA
CDR3: CSAYTGNEQYF
DNA: TGCAGTGCGTATACAGGGAACGAGCAGTACTTC

V: TRBV29-1
J: TRBJ1-2
D: TRBD1
CDR3: CSVEKTGGLLYGYTF
DNA: TGCAGCGTTGAAAAGACAGGGGGCTTACTCTATGGCTACACCTTC

V: TRBV5-1
J: TRBJ2-5
D: TRBD2
CDR3: CASSFGSGETQYF
DNA: TGCGCCAGCAGCTTCGGTAGCGGGGAGACCCAGTACTTC

V: TRBV5-1
J: TRBJ2-5
D: NA
CDR3: CASRRWEQETQYF
DNA: TGCGCCAGCAGACGATGGGAGCAAGAGACCCAGTACTTC

V: TRBV4-3
J: TRBJ2-7
D: NA
CDR3: CASSRYRDNSYEQYF
DNA: TGCGCCAGCAGCCGGTACCGGGACAACTCCTACGAGCAGTACTTC

V: TRBV19
J: TRBJ1-1
D: NA
CDR3: CASSGRDNGHTEAFF
DNA: TGTGCCAGTAGTGGCCGGGACAATGGGCACACTGAAGCTTTCTTT

V: TRBV5-1
J: TRBJ2-2
D: TRBD2
CDR3: CASSLQAGGVTGELFF
DNA: TGCGCCAGCAGCTTGCAAGCGGGGGGAGTCACCGGGGAGCTGTTTTTT

V: TRBV18
J: TRBJ2-1
D: TRBD2
CDR3: CASSPLAGGQRNEQFF
DNA: TGTGCCAGCTCGCCCCTAGCGGGGGGGCAAAGGAATGAGCAGTTCTTC

V: TRBV9
J: TRBJ1-5
D: NA
CDR3: CASSVDYNWVQPQHF
DNA: TGTGCCAGCAGCGTAGACTACAATTGGGTTCAGCCCCAGCATTTT

V: TRBV7-7
J: TRBJ1-1
D: TRBD1
CDR3: CASRHSGQEGGTEAFF
DNA: TGTGCTAGCAGACATTCCGGACAGGAGGGTGGCACTGAAGCTTTCTTT

V: TRBV4-1
J: TRBJ2-5
D: TRBD2
CDR3: CASSPGTSGGAWEAQYF
DNA: TGCGCCAGCAGCCCAGGGACTAGCGGGGGGGCCTGGGAGGCCCAGTACTTC